The clone carrying this T cell receptor beta chain was counted a few times. Adjacent lung was taken at least 2 cm from the tumor margin, free of atypia. The data stem from a study of T cells in localized non-small cell lung cancer. The CDR3 loop spans 13 amino acids. V lost 6 bases to trimming and J lost 10 bases, with 19 bases between them. Germline CDR1 and CDR2: WSHSY and SAAADI. Data came from immunoSEQ multiplex PCR; TCRdb stores just in-frame clones and leaves some out. The repertoire holds more than 1,500 clones, with over 25% as singletons. The sequence was obtained from a woman aged 40-70 years with stage III lung adenocarcinoma. The chain is built from TRBV10-2 and TRBJ2-7; TRBD1 or TRBD2 may be the D gene (7 bases each). Material: normal lung tissue next to the tumor, obtained before any cancer treatment. DNA for the CDR3: TGCGCCAGCAGGGGGAGGGACAGCAATTACCAGTACTTC. The encoded protein is CASRGRDSNYQYF.